This record covers a single T cell receptor (beta chain). The data belong to a study of blood T cell repertoires in COVID-19. Study at large: Sources were T cells, B-cell-depleted T cells, or PBMCs; the material itself was cDNA or gDNA.

Some clones are missing from TCRdb's copy, which holds only in-frame ones; the method was immunoSEQ multiplex PCR. The table includes about 28,000 clones, around 90% detected once. The CDR3 extends over 16 amino acids. After removal of 5 bases from V and 2 bases from J, the junction contained 10 bases not matched to a gene. The germline V gene has CDR1 LNHDA and CDR2 SQIVND (reference sequence). The sequence was collected from a man in his fifties or sixties with active COVID-19. The sample comprised peripheral blood. This chain uses TRBV19 with TRBJ1-2; 8 bases are shared with TRBD1. CDR3 nucleotides: TGTGCCAGTAGTTTCCCAACCGGGACAGGAAACTATGGCTACACCTTC. It specifies CASSFPTGTGNYGYTF.